The 27 T cell receptor beta chains reported below all come from one sample, sequenced in a study of shared T cell receptors in the human thymus. Libraries were prepared by immunoSEQ multiplex PCR; TCRdb keeps only in-frame clonotypes and omits some of them. The sample comprises about 380,000 clones, roughly 94% of which are singletons, and roughly 0.02% rests with the top ten. The sequenced sample consisted of thymocytes. All receptors derive from a human donor.

This chain connects TRBV27 to TRBJ1-5; no definite D call. V lost 5 bases and J 0 bases, leaving 11 bases between the germline ends. This CDR3 spans 15 amino acids. Germline V gene lookup returns CDR1 MNHEY and CDR2 SMNVEV (reference sequence). The DNA for the CDR3 is TGTGCCAGCAGTCCTGCCCGGGTTAGCAATCAGCCCCAGCATTTT. Protein product: CASSPARVSNQPQHF.

The V call is TRBV13, the J call TRBJ2-1; TRBD1 might be the D (5 bases). The CDR3 runs 14 residues. CDR1 PRHDT and CDR2 FYEKMQ come from the germline V gene (reference sequence). Trimming cost V 5 bases and J 15 bases, with 23 bases left between them. The CDR3 protein is CASSPIWASQRGFF. Written as DNA, the CDR3 is TGTGCCAGCAGCCCCATTTGGGCGTCGCAAAGGGGGTTCTTC.

Of note for this clone: Germline and junction disagree at one end, which may indicate a read error. Written as DNA, the CDR3 is TGTGCTAGCAGCTTCGTCGGGGGCTCCTACGAGCAGTACTTC. As protein: CASSFVGGSYEQYF. The chain recombines TRBV7-7 with TRBJ2-7, with D perhaps TRBD2 (6 bases). CDR1 and CDR2 from the germline V gene are SSHAT and FNYEAQ (reference sequence). The CDR3 is made up of 14 amino acids.

This chain connects TRBV18 to TRBJ2-7, with 10 bases aligning to TRBD1. The CDR3 covers 17 residues. With 0 bases clipped from V and 2 bases from J, the junction kept 7 bases outside the gene matches. CDR1 and CDR2 from the germline V gene are KGHSH and LQKENI. The CDR3 region has the DNA TGTGCCAGCTCACCACCGGGACAGGGGCATTGGACCTACGAGCAGTACTTC. Protein: CASSPPGQGHWTYEQYF. The full variable domain, rest sourced from reference TRBV18 and TRBJ2-7, is NAGVMQNPRHLVRRRGQEARLRCSPMKGHSHVYWYRQLPEEGLKFMVYLQKENIIDESGMPKERFSAEFPKEGPSILRIQQVVRGDSAAYFCASSPPGQGHWTYEQYFGPGTRLTVT.

V usage is TRBV27 and J usage is TRBJ2-5; D ambiguous. Trimming pared 11 bases from V and 5 bases from J, leaving 27 bases between. Germline V gene data show CDR1 as MNHEY and CDR2 as SMNVEV (reference sequence). The CDR3 sequence is 16 residues long. The CDR3: CARSHAFPGQRETQYF. CDR3 sequence (DNA): TGTGCCCGCTCCCACGCTTTTCCGGGTCAAAGGGAGACCCAGTACTTC.

The V and J genes are TRBV30 and TRBJ1-1, with 9 bases fitting TRBD1. The J segment lost 4 bases and the V segment lost 4 bases, leaving 4 bases of the junction unmatched. Germline assignment: CDR1 GTSNPN and CDR2 SVGIG (reference sequence). This CDR3 is built from 13 residues. CDR3 residues: CAWTGQGGTEAFF. The CDR3, as DNA: TGTGCCTGGACGGGACAGGGAGGCACTGAAGCTTTCTTT.

The genes are TRBV19 and TRBJ1-5, with D perhaps matching TRBD1 (6 bases). V lost 7 bases and J 4 bases, leaving 14 bases between the germline ends. Germline V gives CDR1 LNHDA, CDR2 SQIVND (reference sequence). The length of the CDR3 is 14 residues. The CDR3 DNA sequence: TGTGCCAGTACTACAGGGACATATAATCAGCCCCAGCATTTT. Amino acids: CASTTGTYNQPQHF.

J is TRBJ1-4 and V is TRBV7-2, with D possibly matching TRBD1 (5 bases). The CDR3 is 14 amino acids. Trimming took off 6 bases at V and 5 bases at J, with 13 bases between the two ends. In germline, CDR1 is SGHTA, CDR2 FQGNSA. The CDR3 nucleotides are TGTGCCAGCAGTCCGGGACGGCTGAATGAAAAACTGTTTTTT. Amino acid sequence: CASSPGRLNEKLFF.

The V call is TRBV18, the J call TRBJ1-5; D might be TRBD1 (5 bases). The V and J ends lost 0 bases and 6 bases respectively, with 12 bases between them. This CDR3 spans 15 amino acids. Germline values: CDR1 KGHSH, CDR2 LQKENI. CDR3 protein: CASSPPRAGGQPQHF. The CDR3 region has the DNA TGTGCCAGCTCACCACCCAGGGCGGGGGGTCAGCCCCAGCATTTT.

The V gene is TRBV11-3, the J gene TRBJ2-7; perhaps TRBD1 as D (6 bases). CDR1 is SGHNT and CDR2 is YENEEA in the germline V gene. V lost 3 bases and J lost 5, with 17 bases in between. This CDR3 spans 15 amino acids. The chain's CDR3 is CASSFLETGGHEQYF. In DNA, the CDR3 is TGTGCCAGCAGCTTCCTCGAGACAGGTGGTCACGAGCAGTACTTC.

This rearrangement joins TRBV21-1 to TRBJ2-5; the table's D call, TRBD2, was not checked against the DNA. TRBV21-1 is a pseudogene. The CDR3 covers 16 residues. CDR3 nucleotides: TGTGCCAGCAGCAAAAGTGGGGCGGGAGGGGAAGAGACCCAGTACTTC. Translation gives CASSKSGAGGEETQYF.

The rearrangement links TRBV4-1 to TRBJ2-3, with 8 positions matching TRBD2. Trimming at V came to 0 bases and at J to 0 bases, leaving 14 bases not matched to a gene. CDR1 and CDR2 from the germline V gene are MGHRA and YSYEKL. The CDR3 is made up of 20 amino acids. Here the CDR3 reads CASSQDRQLAGVTSTDTQYF. The CDR3 nucleotides are TGCGCCAGCAGCCAAGATCGTCAGCTAGCGGGTGTTACTAGCACAGATACGCAGTATTTT.

The rearrangement links TRBV28 to TRBJ2-5; D is unresolved. Germline V lookup: CDR1 MDHEN, CDR2 SYDVKM. The CDR3 loop spans 14 amino acids. V was trimmed by 6 bases and J by 5 bases, leaving 16 bases between them. CDR3 amino acids: CASSLSTWRETQYF. For the CDR3, the DNA is TGTGCCAGCAGCCTCTCGACTTGGCGGGAGACCCAGTACTTC. The complete variable domain, with remaining parts taken from reference TRBV28 and TRBJ2-5, reads DVKVTQSSRYLVKRTGEKVFLECVQDMDHENMFWYRQDPGLGLRLIYFSYDVKMKEKGDIPEGYSVSREKKERFSLILESASTNQTSMYLCASSLSTWRETQYFGPGTRLLVL.

The chain employs TRBV27 and TRBJ2-3, with a possible D match to TRBD2 (5 bases). Trimming pared 5 bases from V and 2 bases from J, leaving 14 bases between. The CDR3 runs 15 residues. Germline CDR1 MNHEY, CDR2 SMNVEV (reference sequence). Written as DNA, the CDR3 is TGTGCCAGCAGTAAAGCAGGACTGATCACAGATACGCAGTATTTT. Translating gives CASSKAGLITDTQYF.

The gene calls are TRBV5-6 and TRBJ2-1; D is undetermined. Per the germline V gene, CDR1 is SGHDT and CDR2 is YYEEEE. The CDR3 contains 14 residues. The germline V and J ends were trimmed by 0 bases and 8 bases, with 12 bases remaining between them. CDR3 bases: TGTGCCAGCAGCTTGGAATATAACAGTCATGAGCAGTTCTTC. It specifies CASSLEYNSHEQFF.

The chain recombines TRBV14 with TRBJ2-7; D unresolved. The germline V gene encodes CDR1 SGHDN and CDR2 FVKESK. The CDR3 extends over 15 amino acids. The V end was cut by 1 base, the J end by 6 bases, with 16 bases between. CDR3 DNA sequence: TGTGCCAGCAGCCAAGGGGCTCCACCAAGAGCCGAGCAGTACTTC. It is translated as CASSQGAPPRAEQYF.

As to this clone: Different DNA sequences within this sample yield the same CDR3. The chain employs TRBV11-3 and TRBJ2-3; D is undetermined. This CDR3 spans 14 amino acids. Germline CDR1 and CDR2: SGHNT and YENEEA. V shed 3 bases and J shed 2 bases, with 9 bases lying between them. CDR3 protein: CASSLAGSTDTQYF. The CDR3 DNA sequence: TGTGCCAGCAGCTTGGCTGGGTCCACAGATACGCAGTATTTT.

The chain carries TRBV6-1 and TRBJ2-2; tentative D call: TRBD1 (5 bases). The V end lost 6 bases, the J end lost 7 bases, and 12 bases lay between the germline ends. The CDR3 is 13 amino acids. Germline CDR1 MNHNS, CDR2 SASEGT. In nucleotides, the CDR3 is TGTGCCAGCAGCTTGGACATTCTCGGGGAGCTGTTTTTT. It translates to CASSLDILGELFF.

The genes are TRBV5-6 and TRBJ1-1; D perhaps matches TRBD1 (5 bases). From germline, CDR1 is SGHDT and CDR2 YYEEEE. V gave up 1 base and J gave up 5 bases, with 9 bases separating them. The CDR3 has 13 amino acids. CDR3 DNA: TGTGCCAGCAGCTTGCGGGGGGGTACTGAAGCTTTCTTT. This codes for CASSLRGGTEAFF. Using reference TRBV5-6 and TRBJ1-1 for the parts outside the CDR3, the full variable domain is DAGVTQSPTHLIKTRGQQVTLRCSPKSGHDTVSWYQQALGQGPQFIFQYYEEEERQRGNFPDRFSGHQFPNYSSELNVNALLLGDSALYLCASSLRGGTEAFFGQGTRLTVV.

This clone is a singleton in its sample. The J gene is TRBJ2-3, the V gene TRBV28, with 8 bases that match TRBD1. The germline V gene has CDR1 MDHEN and CDR2 SYDVKM. J gave up 6 bases and V 3 bases, and 8 bases lay outside the gene matches. This CDR3 contains 15 residues. The CDR3 protein is CASSLPGQVGDTQYF. Here the CDR3 DNA reads TGTGCCAGCAGTTTGCCGGGACAGGTGGGGGATACGCAGTATTTT.

This clone showed up just a few times. The gene calls are TRBV28 and TRBJ2-5; tentative D call: TRBD1 (6 bases). Germline values: CDR1 MDHEN, CDR2 SYDVKM. This CDR3 spans 13 amino acids. V lost 2 bases to trimming and J lost 3 bases, with 7 bases between them. The CDR3 DNA reads as TGTGCCAGCAGTTTAAAGGGGGAAGAGACCCAGTACTTC. This sequence encodes CASSLKGEETQYF.

The chain couples TRBV7-2 to TRBJ2-7, with 11 bases matching TRBD2. This CDR3 region has 15 residues. Germline CDR1 is SGHTA and CDR2 is FQGNSA. The V segment lost 4 bases and the J segment 0 bases; nucleotides outside the gene matches: 2. CDR3 protein: CASSSGLADSYEQYF. In nucleotides, the CDR3 is TGTGCCAGCAGCTCGGGACTAGCGGACTCCTACGAGCAGTACTTC.

On this clone itself: One end of the junction varies from germline; a read error may be responsible. The chain joins TRBV7-7 to TRBJ2-1; TRBD1 matches at 7 bases. Germline values: CDR1 SSHAT, CDR2 FNYEAQ (reference sequence). The CDR3 consists of 15 residues. The CDR3 protein is CASSLGDRLDNEQFF. As DNA, the CDR3 is TGTGCTAGCAGCTTGGGGGACAGATTAGATAATGAGCAGTTCTTC.

The chain has TRBV7-9 and TRBJ2-5, with a tentative D call TRBD2 (6 bases). Germline V gene lookup returns CDR1 SEHNR and CDR2 FQNEAQ (reference sequence). Trimming removed 0 bases at V and 1 base at J, with 15 bases between. The CDR3 covers 17 residues. The DNA of the CDR3 is TGTGCCAGCAGCTTAGCCCCGGGAGCGTGGGGCCAAGAGACCCAGTACTTC. This encodes CASSLAPGAWGQETQYF.

The chain combines TRBV7-2 with TRBJ1-5; D might be TRBD1 (5 bases). The CDR3 is made up of 17 amino acids. Germline V gene data show CDR1 as SGHTA and CDR2 as FQGNSA. V shed 4 bases and J shed 7 bases, with 23 bases lying between them. The CDR3 bases are TGTGCCAGCAGCTGTCTACCCTCCGGGGCGGTATGGCAGCCCCAGCATTTT. Protein: CASSCLPSGAVWQPQHF.

This clone has just one count. The V gene is TRBV6-1, the J gene TRBJ1-2; 7 positions match TRBD1. The CDR3 contains 23 residues. Germline-derived CDR1 and CDR2 are MNHNS and SASEGT. The V segment lost 0 bases and the J segment 4 bases; nucleotides outside the gene matches: 29. CDR3 nucleotide sequence: TGTGCCAGCAGTGAAGCCTTCCCCCGACAGGGTGAGCACAGTCCGTCGGTCACCTATGGCTACACCTTC. Encoded protein: CASSEAFPRQGEHSPSVTYGYTF.

The J gene is TRBJ2-5, the V gene TRBV2, with D maybe TRBD1 (6 bases). V was cut by 3 bases and J by 3 bases, with 8 bases left in between. Germline V lookup: CDR1 SNHLY, CDR2 FYNNEI. This CDR3 comprises 13 residues. The CDR3 sequence is CASSEWTEETQYF. DNA for the CDR3: TGTGCCAGCAGTGAGTGGACAGAAGAGACCCAGTACTTC.